The 22 T cell receptor beta chains in this list originate from one sample, sequenced in a study of Graves' ophthalmopathy and Graves' hyperthyroidism. Transcripts of RNA were the source for amplifying TCR beta CDR3 regions. HTBI primers were used in a first-round RT-PCR, which preceded a second-round multiplex PCR. TCRdb reprocessed the multiplex PCR reads with MiXCR, giving one entry per CDR3 protein. The data show over a million distinct CDR3 sequences, about 35% seen once. Sequenced: peripheral blood or thyroid tissue (not recorded which). The receptors come from an adult man with Graves' hyperthyroidism.

This clonotype came up many times. The chain carries TRBV10-3 and TRBJ2-5; perhaps TRBD1 as D (5 bases). The ends were cut back, 0 bases at V and 1 base at J, with 9 bases in the middle. CDR1 and CDR2 (germline): ENHRY, SYGVKD. The CDR3 spans 15 residues. The CDR3 nucleotides read TGTGCCATCAGTGAGTCAAGGGGTAGCCAAGAGACCCAGTACTTC. It encodes CAISESRGSQETQYF.

This clonotype was observed a few times. Just one base apart from a much larger clone, this may be a read error. The chain links TRBV7-9 to TRBJ2-5; a weak D match, TRBD2 (6 bases). The germline CDR1 and CDR2 sequences are SEHNR and FQNEAQ (reference sequence). V was shortened by 4 bases and J by 6 bases, with 15 bases between the two germline ends. The CDR3 contains 14 residues. The CDR3 nucleotides read TGTGCCAGCAGCTCAAGGGCGGGGTGGAAGACCCAGTACTTC. Translating it yields CASSSRAGWKTQYF.

In the case of this clonotype: A read error may produce the germline difference seen at one junction end. This chain connects TRBV2 to TRBJ2-7; weak D call: TRBD2 (5 bases). CDR3 length: 13 amino acids. Germline loops: CDR1 SNHLY, CDR2 FYNNEI. CDR3 DNA sequence: TGTGCCGGCAGCCGCACGGGGAGTTACGAGCAGTACTTC. Translation: CAGSRTGSYEQYF.

This clonotype was counted ten times or more. The chain has TRBV7-9 and TRBJ1-2; TRBD1 matches at 10 bases. V dropped 6 bases and J dropped 5; count of bases not matched to a gene: 9. Germline CDR1 and CDR2: SEHNR and FQNEAQ (reference sequence). The CDR3 extends over 15 amino acids. The CDR3 protein is CASRALRDRGYGYTF. For the CDR3, the DNA is TGTGCCAGCAGGGCCCTAAGGGACAGGGGATATGGCTACACCTTC.

As for this clonotype: A much larger clone sits a single nucleotide away, making a read error possible. The conserved closing phenylalanine or tryptophan is absent in this CDR3, likely reflecting a read error. The rearrangement joins TRBV20-1 to TRBJ1-1; 7 bases fit TRBD1. Germline V gene lookup returns CDR1 DFQATT and CDR2 SNEGSKA (reference sequence). This CDR3 contains 13 residues. V gave up 6 bases and J gave up 1 base; unmatched junction bases: 5. The CDR3 DNA follows: TGCAGTGCGTTTGGGACAGAGAACACTGAAGCTTTCCTT. It encodes CSAFGTENTEAFL.

This rearrangement joins TRBV11-2 to TRBJ2-7; the match to TRBD2 covers 9 bases. The CDR3 covers 18 residues. Germline CDR1 and CDR2: SGHAT and FQNNGV. Unmatched junction bases numbered 11, after V lost 0 bases and J lost 2 bases. The CDR3 region has the DNA TGTGCCAGCAGCTTAGAGAAAGGGGCGGGAGGGCCCACCTACGAGCAGTACTTC. Residues: CASSLEKGAGGPTYEQYF.

The rearrangement joins TRBV20-1 to TRBJ1-4; 7 bases fit TRBD1. This CDR3 has 15 residues. V gave up 6 bases and J gave up 3 bases; unmatched junction bases: 10. Germline V gives CDR1 DFQATT, CDR2 SNEGSKA (reference sequence). The CDR3 coding sequence is TGCAGTGCCATAAAGGGGGCGCTGGCTAATGAAAAACTGTTTTTT. It encodes CSAIKGALANEKLFF.

This clonotype showed up just a few times. The CDR3 nucleotides read TGTGCCAGCAGCCAAAGTGGGCGCACCTACGAGCAGTACTTC. This sequence encodes CASSQSGRTYEQYF. This sequence joins TRBV3-1 and TRBJ2-7; no firm D call. Trimming removed 2 bases at V and 2 bases at J, with 10 bases between. The CDR3 is 14 residues long. The germline gives CDR1 LGHDT, CDR2 YNNKEL (reference sequence).

The chain has TRBV28 and TRBJ2-5; D possibly corresponds to TRBD1 (6 bases). CDR1 is MDHEN and CDR2 is SYDVKM in the germline V gene. V was pared by 11 bases and J by 4 bases, with 17 bases between. This CDR3 has 13 amino acids. In nucleotides, the CDR3 is TGTGCCGCCACCGGACAGCGCTTAGAGACCCAGTACTTC. This translates into CAATGQRLETQYF.

The chain carries TRBV14 and TRBJ2-5, with D tentatively TRBD1 (6 bases). CDR1 is SGHDN and CDR2 is FVKESK in the germline V gene. V dropped 5 bases and J dropped 3 bases, with 13 bases sitting between them. CDR3 size: 14 residues. The CDR3 bases are TGTGCCAGCAGCTCCCGGACAGCAAAAGAGACCCAGTACTTC. It translates to CASSSRTAKETQYF.

In DNA form, the CDR3 reads TGTGCCACCAGTGATGCAGGGACAGGGGCCAACGTCCTGACTTTC. Translating gives CATSDAGTGANVLTF. The chain uses TRBV24-1 and TRBJ2-6; possible D gene TRBD1, 6 bases. Germline-derived CDR1 and CDR2 are KGHDR and SFDVKD. The CDR3 is 15 amino acids. Deletions cut 3 bases from V and 4 bases from J, with 9 bases between.

In its sample, this clonotype was seen a few times. The rearrangement uses TRBV10-3 and TRBJ2-7, with 8 bases fitting TRBD2. Trimming cost V 5 bases and J 13 bases; bases outside gene matches: 13. Germline V gene sequence: CDR1 ENHRY, CDR2 SYGVKD. The CDR3 contains 13 residues. The CDR3 is CAISTESAGGFYF. CDR3 nucleotide sequence: TGTGCCATCAGTACCGAGAGCGCGGGAGGTTTCTACTTC.

The chain is built from TRBV15 and TRBJ1-5; 7 nucleotides agree with TRBD1. CDR3 size: 15 residues. J was trimmed by 5 bases and V by 3 bases; bases with no gene match: 7. Per the germline V gene, CDR1 is LNHNV and CDR2 is YYDKDF (reference sequence). The CDR3 spells CATSRDRLGDQPQHF. In DNA, the CDR3 is TGTGCCACCAGCAGGGACAGGCTTGGAGATCAGCCCCAGCATTTT.

Many counts were recorded for this clonotype. This chain links TRBV13 with TRBJ1-1; unclear D gene. The CDR3 spans 13 residues. The germline V gene encodes CDR1 PRHDT and CDR2 FYEKMQ (reference sequence). The V end was cut by 5 bases, the J end by 4 bases, with 11 bases between. The CDR3 DNA reads as TGTGCCAGCAGCCCCGACTCCTCCACTGAAGCTTTCTTT. Translated: CASSPDSSTEAFF.

The CDR3 loop reads CAGTENYGYTF. The CDR3 DNA sequence: TGTGCCGGGACCGAAAACTATGGCTACACCTTC. This sequence joins TRBV9 and TRBJ1-2; maybe TRBD1 (5 bases). Trimming stripped 10 bases from V and 2 bases from J, with 9 bases between. CDR3 length: 11 residues. CDR1 and CDR2 from the germline V gene are SGDLS and YYNGEE.

This clonotype appeared many times. V and J are TRBV13 and TRBJ1-2, with D maybe TRBD1 (6 bases). The V gene lost 4 bases and the J gene lost 4 bases, with 13 bases spanning the gap. Germline V gene data show CDR1 as PRHDT and CDR2 as FYEKMQ (reference sequence). The CDR3 loop spans 14 amino acids. The CDR3 region is CASSSTDRLYGYTF. The CDR3 bases are TGTGCCAGCAGCTCTACGGACAGACTCTATGGCTACACCTTC. The variable domain in full, completed from reference TRBV13 and TRBJ1-2, reads AAGVIQSPRHLIKEKRETATLKCYPIPRHDTVYWYQQGPGQDPQFLISFYEKMQSDKGSIPDRFSAQQFSDYHSELNMSSLELGDSALYFCASSSTDRLYGYTFGSGTRLTVV.

Many counts were recorded for this clonotype. CDR3 sequence: CSARDTDRDGYTF. The CDR3 DNA reads TGCAGTGCTAGAGACACGGACCGAGACGGCTACACCTTC. The V and J genes are TRBV20-1 and TRBJ1-2; no reliable D call. V shed 0 bases and J shed 8 bases, with 13 bases lying between them. Germline V gene data show CDR1 as DFQATT and CDR2 as SNEGSKA (reference sequence). The CDR3 sequence is 13 residues long.

Worth noting for this clonotype: The germline gene is not matched at one end of the junction; a read error may be the cause. The rearrangement uses TRBV10-3 and TRBJ1-3; unclear D gene. The CDR3 extends over 14 amino acids. Germline V lookup: CDR1 ENHRY, CDR2 SYGVKD. The CDR3 DNA follows: TGTGCCAGCAGTGAAGGTTTCTCTGGAAACACCATATATTTT. Translated: CASSEGFSGNTIYF.

In its sample, this clonotype was seen many times. The chain combines TRBV11-2 with TRBJ2-7; TRBD1 might be the D (6 bases). Germline CDR1 SGHAT, CDR2 FQNNGV. This CDR3 is built from 14 residues. Deletions cut 4 bases from V and 1 base from J, with 11 bases between. This chain's CDR3 is CASSSRTESYEQYF. For the CDR3, the DNA is TGTGCCAGCAGCTCGAGGACAGAATCCTACGAGCAGTACTTC.

This clonotype appeared a few times. This sequence joins TRBV9 and TRBJ2-7; D perhaps matches TRBD2 (5 bases). The CDR3 sequence is 15 residues long. Germline CDR1 reads SGDLS; CDR2 reads YYNGEE. The germline V and J ends were trimmed by 0 bases and 0 bases, with 10 bases remaining between them. CDR3 sequence: CASSVGAASSYEQYF. In DNA, the CDR3 is TGTGCCAGCAGCGTAGGAGCGGCGAGCTCCTACGAGCAGTACTTC.

As regards this clonotype: An end of the junction differs from the germline gene, which may be a read error. The J gene is TRBJ1-5, the V gene TRBV2; a possible D gene is TRBD1 (6 bases). The CDR3 sequence is 15 residues long. Germline CDR1 is SNHLY and CDR2 is FYNNEI. The CDR3 DNA reads TGCGCCAGCAGCCCTCGTGGGGGCGCGGGGCAGCCCCAGCATTTT. Its translation: CASSPRGGAGQPQHF.

This clonotype was detected ten times or more. V usage is TRBV12-3 or TRBV12-4 and J usage is TRBJ1-2; D possibly corresponds to TRBD1 (5 bases). Trimming took off 6 bases at V and 0 bases at J, with 11 bases between the two ends. The CDR3 runs to 14 residues. The CDR3 region has the DNA TGTGCCAGCAGCACAGGAGGTTCTAACTATGGCTACACCTTC. This translates into CASSTGGSNYGYTF.